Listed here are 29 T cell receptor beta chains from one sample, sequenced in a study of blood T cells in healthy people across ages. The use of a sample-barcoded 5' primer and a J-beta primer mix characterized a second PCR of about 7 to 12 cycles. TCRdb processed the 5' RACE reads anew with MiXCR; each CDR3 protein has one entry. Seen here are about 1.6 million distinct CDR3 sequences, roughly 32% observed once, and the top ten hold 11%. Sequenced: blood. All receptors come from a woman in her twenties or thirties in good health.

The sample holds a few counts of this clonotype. Here the CDR3 reads CSARAGETGDTLYGYTF. The CDR3 DNA follows: TGCAGTGCTAGAGCTGGGGAGACAGGGGATACCCTCTATGGCTACACCTTC. The chain recombines TRBV20-1 with TRBJ1-2, with TRBD1 matching over 8 bases. Germline values: CDR1 DFQATT, CDR2 SNEGSKA (reference sequence). J was trimmed by 4 bases and V by 1 base; bases with no gene match: 14. The CDR3 loop spans 17 amino acids.

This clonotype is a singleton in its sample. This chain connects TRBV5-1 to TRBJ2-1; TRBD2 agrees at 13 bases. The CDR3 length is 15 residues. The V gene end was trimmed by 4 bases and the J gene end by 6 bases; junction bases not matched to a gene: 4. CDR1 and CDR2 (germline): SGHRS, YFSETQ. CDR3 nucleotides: TGCGCCAGCAGCCTAAGGACTAGCGGGAGCAATGAGCAGTTCTTC. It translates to CASSLRTSGSNEQFF. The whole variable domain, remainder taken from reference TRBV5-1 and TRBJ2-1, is KAGVTQTPRYLIKTRGQQVTLSCSPISGHRSVSWYQQTPGQGLQFLFEYFSETQRNKGNFPGRFSGRQFSNSRSEMNVSTLELGDSALYLCASSLRTSGSNEQFFGPGTRLTVL.

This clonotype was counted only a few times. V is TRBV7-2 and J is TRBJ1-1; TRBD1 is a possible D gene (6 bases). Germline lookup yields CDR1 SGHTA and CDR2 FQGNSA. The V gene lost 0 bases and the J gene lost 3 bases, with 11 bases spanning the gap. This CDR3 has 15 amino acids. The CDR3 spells CASSLAGGRDTEAFF. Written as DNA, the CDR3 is TGTGCCAGCAGCTTAGCGGGGGGGCGGGACACTGAAGCTTTCTTT.

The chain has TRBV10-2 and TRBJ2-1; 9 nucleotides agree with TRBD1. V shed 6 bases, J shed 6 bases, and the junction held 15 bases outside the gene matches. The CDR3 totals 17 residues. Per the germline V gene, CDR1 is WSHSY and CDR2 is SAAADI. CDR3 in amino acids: CASRGGQTGGRFNEQFF. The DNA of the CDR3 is TGCGCCAGCAGGGGGGGGCAAACAGGGGGCAGGTTCAATGAGCAGTTCTTC.

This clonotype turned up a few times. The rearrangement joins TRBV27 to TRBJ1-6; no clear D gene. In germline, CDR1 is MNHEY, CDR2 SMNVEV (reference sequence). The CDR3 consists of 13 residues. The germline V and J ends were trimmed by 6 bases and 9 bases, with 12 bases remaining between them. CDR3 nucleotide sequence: TGTGCCAGCAGCCAAGGGAGGTTTTCACCCCTCCACTTT. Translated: CASSQGRFSPLHF.

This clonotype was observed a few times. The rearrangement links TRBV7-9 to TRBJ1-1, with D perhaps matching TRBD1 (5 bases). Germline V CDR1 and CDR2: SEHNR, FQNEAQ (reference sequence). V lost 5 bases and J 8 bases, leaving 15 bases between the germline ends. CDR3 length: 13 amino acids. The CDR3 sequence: CASSERRSGEAFF. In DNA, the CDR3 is TGTGCCAGCAGCGAAAGGCGATCAGGGGAAGCTTTCTTT.

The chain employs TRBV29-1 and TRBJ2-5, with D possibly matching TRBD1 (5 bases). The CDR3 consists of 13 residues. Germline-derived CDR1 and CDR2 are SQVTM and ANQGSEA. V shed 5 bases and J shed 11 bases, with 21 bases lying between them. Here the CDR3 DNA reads TGCAGCGTTACGTGGTTAGGGGCTAGTGAGCAGTACTTC. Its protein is CSVTWLGASEQYF.

CDR3 sequence reads: CATSDPQGANTDTQYF. The CDR3 DNA is TGTGCCACCAGTGATCCCCAGGGGGCGAACACAGATACGCAGTATTTT. The chain has TRBV24-1 and TRBJ2-3; 8 bases fit TRBD1. Looked up from germline, CDR1 is KGHDR and CDR2 is SFDVKD. V shed 3 bases and J 2 bases; nucleotides not matched to a gene: 6. The CDR3 length is 16 residues.

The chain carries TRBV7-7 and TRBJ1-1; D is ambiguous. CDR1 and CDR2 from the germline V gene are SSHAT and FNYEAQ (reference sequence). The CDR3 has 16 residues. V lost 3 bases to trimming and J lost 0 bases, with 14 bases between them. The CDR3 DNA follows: TGTGCCAGCAGCTTGAGGCGAGGACGATTGAACACTGAAGCTTTCTTT. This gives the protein CASSLRRGRLNTEAFF. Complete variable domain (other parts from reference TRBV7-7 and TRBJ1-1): GAGVSQSPRYKVTKRGQDVTLRCDPISSHATLYWYQQALGQGPEFLTYFNYEAQPDKSGLPSDRFSAERPEGSISTLTIQRTEQRDSAMYRCASSLRRGRLNTEAFFGQGTRLTVV.

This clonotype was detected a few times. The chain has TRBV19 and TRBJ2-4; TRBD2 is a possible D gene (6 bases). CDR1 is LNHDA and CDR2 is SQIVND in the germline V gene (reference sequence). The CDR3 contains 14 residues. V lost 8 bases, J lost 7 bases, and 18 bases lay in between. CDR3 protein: CASLSQSRGNIQYF. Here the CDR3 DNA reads TGTGCCAGTCTTAGTCAATCTCGGGGGAACATTCAGTACTTC.

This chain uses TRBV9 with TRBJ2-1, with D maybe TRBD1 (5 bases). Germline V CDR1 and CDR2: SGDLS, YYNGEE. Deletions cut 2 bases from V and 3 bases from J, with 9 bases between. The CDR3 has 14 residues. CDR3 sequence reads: CASSVGLGYNEQFF. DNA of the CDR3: TGTGCCAGCAGCGTGGGGCTGGGCTACAATGAGCAGTTCTTC.

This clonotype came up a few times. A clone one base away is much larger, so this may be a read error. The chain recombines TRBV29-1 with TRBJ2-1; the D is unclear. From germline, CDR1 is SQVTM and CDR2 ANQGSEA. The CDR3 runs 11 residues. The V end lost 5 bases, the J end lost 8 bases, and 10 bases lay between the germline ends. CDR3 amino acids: CSVIARYEQFF. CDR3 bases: TGCAGCGTTATAGCCAGGTATGAGCAGTTCTTC.

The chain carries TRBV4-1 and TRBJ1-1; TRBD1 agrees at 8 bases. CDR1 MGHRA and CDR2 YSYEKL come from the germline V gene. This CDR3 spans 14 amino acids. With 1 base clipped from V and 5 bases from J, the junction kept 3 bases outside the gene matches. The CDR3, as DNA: TGCGCCAGCAGCCAAGTCCACAGGGGGACTGAAGCTTTCTTT. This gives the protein CASSQVHRGTEAFF.

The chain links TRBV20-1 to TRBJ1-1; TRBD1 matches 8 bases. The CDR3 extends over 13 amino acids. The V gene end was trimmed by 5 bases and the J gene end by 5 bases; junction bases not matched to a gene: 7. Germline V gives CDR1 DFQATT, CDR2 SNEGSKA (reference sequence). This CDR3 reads CSAGRGLGTEAFF. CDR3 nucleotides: TGCAGTGCTGGCAGGGGGCTCGGTACTGAAGCTTTCTTT.

CDR3 in amino acids: CASSHQRNIGTDTQYF. Written as DNA, the CDR3 is TGTGCCAGCAGCCATCAGCGCAATATTGGGACAGATACGCAGTATTTT. The rearrangement uses TRBV27 and TRBJ2-3, with no clear D. The CDR3 is 16 residues long. The V end was cut by 6 bases, the J end by 3 bases, with 19 bases between. CDR1 and CDR2 from the germline V gene are MNHEY and SMNVEV (reference sequence).

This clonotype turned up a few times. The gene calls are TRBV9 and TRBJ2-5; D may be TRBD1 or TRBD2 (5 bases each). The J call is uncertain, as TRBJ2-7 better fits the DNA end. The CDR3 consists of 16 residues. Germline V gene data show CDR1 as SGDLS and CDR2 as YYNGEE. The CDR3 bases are TGTGCCAGCAGCGCCGAACCGGGACCCCGGGTCCACGAGCAGTACTTC. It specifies CASSAEPGPRVHEQYF.

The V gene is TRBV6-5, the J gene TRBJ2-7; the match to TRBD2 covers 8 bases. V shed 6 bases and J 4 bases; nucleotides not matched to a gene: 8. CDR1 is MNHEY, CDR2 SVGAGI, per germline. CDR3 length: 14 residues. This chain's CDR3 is CASRKGTRAYEQYF. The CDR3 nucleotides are TGTGCCAGCAGGAAGGGGACTAGGGCGTACGAGCAGTACTTC.

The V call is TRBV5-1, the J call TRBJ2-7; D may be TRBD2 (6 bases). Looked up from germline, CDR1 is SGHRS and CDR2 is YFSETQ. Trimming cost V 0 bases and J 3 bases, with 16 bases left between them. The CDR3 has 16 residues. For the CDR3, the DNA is TGCGCCAGCAGCTTGGCGAGATTTACGGGAGACTACGAGCAGTACTTC. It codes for CASSLARFTGDYEQYF.

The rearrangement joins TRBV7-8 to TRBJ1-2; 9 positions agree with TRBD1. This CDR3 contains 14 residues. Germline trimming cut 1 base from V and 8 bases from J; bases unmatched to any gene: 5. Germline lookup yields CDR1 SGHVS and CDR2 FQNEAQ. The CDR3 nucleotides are TGTGCCAGCAGCTTAGACAGGGGGCGTCAGGGCTACACCTTC. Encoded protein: CASSLDRGRQGYTF.

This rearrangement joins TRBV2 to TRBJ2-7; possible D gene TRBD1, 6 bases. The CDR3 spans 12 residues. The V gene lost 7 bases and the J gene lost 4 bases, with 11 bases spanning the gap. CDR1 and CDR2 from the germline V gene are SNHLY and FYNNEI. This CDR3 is CASNLGGYEQYF. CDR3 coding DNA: TGTGCCAGCAACCTAGGGGGTTACGAGCAGTACTTC.

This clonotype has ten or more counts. The CDR3 DNA follows: TGTGCCAGCAGTGGACAGGGTGTCGAGCAGTACTTC. Translation: CASSGQGVEQYF. The V and J genes are TRBV2 and TRBJ2-7; 7 bases agree with TRBD1. Losses at the gene ends were 4 bases for V and 6 bases for J; bases not matched to a gene: 3. This CDR3 has 12 residues. Germline CDR1 and CDR2: SNHLY and FYNNEI.

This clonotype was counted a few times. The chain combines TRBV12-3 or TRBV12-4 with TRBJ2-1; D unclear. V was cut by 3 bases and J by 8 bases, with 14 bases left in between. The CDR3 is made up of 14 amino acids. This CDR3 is CASSFGGLKDEQFF. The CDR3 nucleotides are TGTGCCAGCAGTTTTGGTGGGTTGAAGGATGAGCAGTTCTTC.

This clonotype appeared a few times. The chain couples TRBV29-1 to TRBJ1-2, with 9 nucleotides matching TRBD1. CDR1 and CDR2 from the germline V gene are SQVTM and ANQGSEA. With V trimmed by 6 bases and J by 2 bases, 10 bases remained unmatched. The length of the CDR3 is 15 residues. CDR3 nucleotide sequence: TGCAGCGTCGGAACCGGGACAGGGTCCAACTATGGCTACACCTTC. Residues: CSVGTGTGSNYGYTF. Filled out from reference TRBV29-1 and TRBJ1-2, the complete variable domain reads SAVISQKPSRDICQRGTSLTIQCQVDSQVTMMFWYRQQPGQSLTLIATANQGSEATYESGFVIDKFPISRPNLTFSTLTVSNMSPEDSSIYLCSVGTGTGSNYGYTFGSGTRLTVV.

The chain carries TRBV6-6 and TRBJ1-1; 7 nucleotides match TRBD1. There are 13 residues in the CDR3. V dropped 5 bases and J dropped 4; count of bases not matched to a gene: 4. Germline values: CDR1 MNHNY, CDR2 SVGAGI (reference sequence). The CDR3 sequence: CASSDREGTEAFF. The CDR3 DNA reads TGTGCCAGCAGTGACAGGGAGGGCACTGAAGCTTTCTTT.

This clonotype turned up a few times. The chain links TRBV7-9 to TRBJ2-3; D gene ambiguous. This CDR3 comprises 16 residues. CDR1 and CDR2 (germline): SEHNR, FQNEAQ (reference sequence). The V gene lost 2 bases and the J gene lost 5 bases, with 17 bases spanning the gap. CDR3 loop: CASSLPISRAEDTQYF. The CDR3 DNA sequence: TGTGCCAGCAGCTTACCGATTAGCCGGGCGGAAGATACGCAGTATTTT. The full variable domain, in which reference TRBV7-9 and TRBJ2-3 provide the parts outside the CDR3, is DTGVSQNPRHKITKRGQNVTFRCDPISEHNRLYWYRQTLGQGPEFLTYFQNEAQLEKSRLLSDRFSAERPKGSFSTLEIQRTEQGDSAMYLCASSLPISRAEDTQYFGPGTRLTVL.

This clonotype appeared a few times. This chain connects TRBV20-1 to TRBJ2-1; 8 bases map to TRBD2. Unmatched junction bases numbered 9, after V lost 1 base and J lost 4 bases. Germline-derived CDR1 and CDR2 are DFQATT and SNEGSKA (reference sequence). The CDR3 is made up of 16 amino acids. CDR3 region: CSARVAGLLKYNEQFF. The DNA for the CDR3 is TGCAGTGCTAGAGTAGCGGGACTTCTTAAATACAATGAGCAGTTCTTC.

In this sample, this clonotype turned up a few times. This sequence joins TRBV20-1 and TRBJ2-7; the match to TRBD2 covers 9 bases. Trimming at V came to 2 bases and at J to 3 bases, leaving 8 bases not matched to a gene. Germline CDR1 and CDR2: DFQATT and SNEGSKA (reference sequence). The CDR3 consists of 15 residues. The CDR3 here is CSARNLLAGVYEQYF. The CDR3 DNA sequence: TGCAGTGCTAGAAACTTACTAGCGGGTGTCTACGAGCAGTACTTC.

The CDR3 region has the DNA TGTGCCAGCTCACCCGGGACAGATGTTTATAGCAATCAGCCCCAGCATTTT. Amino acid sequence: CASSPGTDVYSNQPQHF. The rearrangement joins TRBV18 to TRBJ1-5, with 7 bases identical to TRBD1. V was clipped by 3 bases and J by 0 bases; unmatched bases: 8. The CDR3 contains 17 residues. Germline V gene data show CDR1 as KGHSH and CDR2 as LQKENI.

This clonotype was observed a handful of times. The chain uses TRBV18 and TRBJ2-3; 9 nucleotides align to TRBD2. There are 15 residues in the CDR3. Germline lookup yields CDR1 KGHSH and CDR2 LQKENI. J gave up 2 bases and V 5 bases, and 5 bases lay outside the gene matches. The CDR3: CASSATSGLTDTQYF. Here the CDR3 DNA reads TGTGCCAGCTCAGCAACTAGCGGGCTCACAGATACGCAGTATTTT.